This TCR beta chain was documented in a study of vaccination and CD4 T cells after COVID-19. Study-wide background: Ranging from 14 to 241, the interval between dose two and post-vaccine sampling had a median of roughly 73 days. A CEFX pool, an HIV-1 Nef pool, or no peptide went to control cultures.

Points on this clonotype: Its antigen is still unknown.

CDR1 is KGHDR, CDR2 SFDVKD, per germline. V lost 5 bases, J lost 5 bases, and 1 base stayed unmatched. This CDR3 has 12 residues. Cultured CD4+ T cell DNA was sequenced using the Oncomine TCR Beta short-read assay. From the PCR reads, TCRdb called clonotypes with MiXCR, one entry per CDR3 protein. The sample consists of about 17,000 distinct CDR3 sequences, around 48% of them appearing once. Indicated time point: late sampling 161 to 241 days after vaccination in three convalescent patients. The treatment was: approximately nine-day PBMC culture with coronavirus spike peptide pools or control peptides (ViraFEST assay).

The origin of this receptor is a human donor who had recovered from COVID-19. The sequenced sample was CD4+ T cells from blood, cultured in vitro, obtained about 7 months after SARS-CoV-2 vaccination. The chain has TRBV24-1 and TRBJ2-5, with 7 bases fitting TRBD2. Here the CDR3 DNA reads TGTGCCACCAGTGCGGGGGGTGAGACCCAGTACTTC. Amino acids: CATSAGGETQYF.